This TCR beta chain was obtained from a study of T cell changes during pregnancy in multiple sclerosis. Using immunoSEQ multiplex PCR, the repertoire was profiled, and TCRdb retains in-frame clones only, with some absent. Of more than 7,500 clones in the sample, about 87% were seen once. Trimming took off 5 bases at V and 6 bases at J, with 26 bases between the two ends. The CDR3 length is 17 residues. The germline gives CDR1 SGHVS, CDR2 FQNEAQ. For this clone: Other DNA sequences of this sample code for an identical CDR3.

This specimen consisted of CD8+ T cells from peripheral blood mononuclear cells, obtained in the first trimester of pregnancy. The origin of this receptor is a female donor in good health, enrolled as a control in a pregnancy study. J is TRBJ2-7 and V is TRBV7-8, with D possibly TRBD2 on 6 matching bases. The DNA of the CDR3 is TGTGCCAGCAGCCCAGGGACGGGTATCGGGGGAGCAGGCGAGCAGTACTTC. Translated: CASSPGTGIGGAGEQYF. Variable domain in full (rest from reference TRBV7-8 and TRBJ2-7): GAGVSQSPRYKVAKRGQDVALRCDPISGHVSLFWYQQALGQGPEFLTYFQNEAQLDKSGLPSDRFFAERPEGSVSTLKIQRTQQEDSAVYLCASSPGTGIGGAGEQYFGPGTRLTVT.